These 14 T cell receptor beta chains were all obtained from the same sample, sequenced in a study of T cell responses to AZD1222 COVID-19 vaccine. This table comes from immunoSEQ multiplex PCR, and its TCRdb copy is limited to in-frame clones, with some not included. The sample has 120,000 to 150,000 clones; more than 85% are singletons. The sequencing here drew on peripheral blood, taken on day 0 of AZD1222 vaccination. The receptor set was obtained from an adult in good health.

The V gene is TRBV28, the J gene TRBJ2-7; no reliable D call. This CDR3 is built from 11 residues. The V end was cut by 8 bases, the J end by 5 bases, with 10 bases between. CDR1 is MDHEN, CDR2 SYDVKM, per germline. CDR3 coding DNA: TGTGCCAGCGGACCGAGGCACGAGCAGTACTTC. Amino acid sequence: CASGPRHEQYF.

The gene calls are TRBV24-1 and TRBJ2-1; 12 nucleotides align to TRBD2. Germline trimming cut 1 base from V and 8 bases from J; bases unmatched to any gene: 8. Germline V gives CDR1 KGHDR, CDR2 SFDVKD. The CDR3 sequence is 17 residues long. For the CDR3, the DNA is TGTGCCACCAGTGATTTTAATCCGCTAGCGGGAGGGCATGAGCAGTTCTTC. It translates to CATSDFNPLAGGHEQFF.

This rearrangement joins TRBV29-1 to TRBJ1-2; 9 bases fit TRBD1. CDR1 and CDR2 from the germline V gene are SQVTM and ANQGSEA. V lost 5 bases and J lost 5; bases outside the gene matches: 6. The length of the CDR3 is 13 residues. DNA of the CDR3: TGCAGCGTTACTAGGGACAGGGCTTATGGCTACACCTTC. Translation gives CSVTRDRAYGYTF.

The CDR3 DNA follows: TGTGCCAGCAGCCAAGTCGGGTCCCCACGCAATGAGCAGTTCTTC. Residues: CASSQVGSPRNEQFF. This chain joins TRBV14 and TRBJ2-1; D gene unclear. The CDR3 is 15 amino acids. V dropped 1 base and J dropped 6 bases, with 13 bases sitting between them. Germline-derived CDR1 and CDR2 are SGHDN and FVKESK.

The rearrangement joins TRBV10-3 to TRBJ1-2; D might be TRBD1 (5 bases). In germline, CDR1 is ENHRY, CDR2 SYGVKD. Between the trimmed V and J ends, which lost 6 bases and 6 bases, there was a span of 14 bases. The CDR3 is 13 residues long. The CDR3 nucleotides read TGTGCCATCAGGGGGGGTAGGGGCCATGGCTACACCTTC. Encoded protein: CAIRGGRGHGYTF.

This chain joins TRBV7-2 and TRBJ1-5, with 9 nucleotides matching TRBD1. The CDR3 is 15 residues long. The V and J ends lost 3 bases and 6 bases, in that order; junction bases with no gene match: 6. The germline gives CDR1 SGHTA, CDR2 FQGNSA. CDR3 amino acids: CASSLGTGYAQPQHF. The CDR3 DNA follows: TGTGCCAGCAGCTTGGGGACAGGGTACGCTCAGCCCCAGCATTTT.

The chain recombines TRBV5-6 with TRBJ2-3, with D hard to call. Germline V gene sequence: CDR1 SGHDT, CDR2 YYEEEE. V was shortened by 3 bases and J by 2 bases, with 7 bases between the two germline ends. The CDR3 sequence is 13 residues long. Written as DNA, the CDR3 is TGTGCCAGCAGCTCGGGCCTCACAGATACGCAGTATTTT. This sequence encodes CASSSGLTDTQYF.

Here the CDR3 reads CASSLAAHRTDTQYF. CDR3 in DNA: TGTGCCAGCAGCTTGGCCGCCCACCGCACAGATACGCAGTATTTT. The rearrangement uses TRBV5-4 and TRBJ2-3; D not resolved. Germline V gives CDR1 SGHNT, CDR2 YYREEE (reference sequence). This CDR3 contains 15 residues. V shed 0 bases and J shed 1 base, with 9 bases lying between them.

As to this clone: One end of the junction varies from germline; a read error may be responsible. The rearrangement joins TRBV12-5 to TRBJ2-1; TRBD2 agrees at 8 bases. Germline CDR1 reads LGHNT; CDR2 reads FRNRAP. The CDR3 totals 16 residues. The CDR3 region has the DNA TGTGCTAGTGGCTTCTCCTTAGCGGGATCCTACAATGGGCAGTTCTTC. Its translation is CASGFSLAGSYNGQFF.

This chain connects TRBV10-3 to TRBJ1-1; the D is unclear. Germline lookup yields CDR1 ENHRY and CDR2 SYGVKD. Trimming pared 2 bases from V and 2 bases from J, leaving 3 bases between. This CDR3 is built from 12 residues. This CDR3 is CAISESNTEAFF. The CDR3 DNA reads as TGTGCCATCAGTGAGAGTAACACTGAAGCTTTCTTT.

The chain's CDR3 is CASSLSGPFSYNEQFF. CDR3 DNA: TGCGCCAGCAGCCTTAGCGGCCCCTTCTCCTACAATGAGCAGTTCTTC. The J gene is TRBJ2-1, the V gene TRBV4-1, with TRBD2 as a possible D gene (6 bases). In germline, CDR1 is MGHRA, CDR2 YSYEKL. This CDR3 is 16 amino acids long. V was clipped by 4 bases and J by 0 bases, with 13 bases between them.

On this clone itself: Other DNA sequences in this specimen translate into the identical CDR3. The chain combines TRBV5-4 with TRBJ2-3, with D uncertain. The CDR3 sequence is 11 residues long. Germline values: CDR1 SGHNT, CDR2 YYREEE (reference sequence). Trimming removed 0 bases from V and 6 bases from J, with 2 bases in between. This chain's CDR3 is CASSLADTQYF. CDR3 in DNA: TGTGCCAGCAGCTTGGCGGATACGCAGTATTTT. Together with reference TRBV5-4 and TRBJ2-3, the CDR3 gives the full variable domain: ETGVTQSPTHLIKTRGQQVTLRCSSQSGHNTVSWYQQALGQGPQFIFQYYREEENGRGNFPPRFSGLQFPNYSSELNVNALELDDSALYLCASSLADTQYFGPGTRLTVL.

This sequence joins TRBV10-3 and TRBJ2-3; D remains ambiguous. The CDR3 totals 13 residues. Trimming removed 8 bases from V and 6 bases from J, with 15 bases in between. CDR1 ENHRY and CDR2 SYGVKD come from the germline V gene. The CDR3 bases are TGTGCCATCGAAGCGCGGAGCGCCGATACGCAGTATTTT. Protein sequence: CAIEARSADTQYF.

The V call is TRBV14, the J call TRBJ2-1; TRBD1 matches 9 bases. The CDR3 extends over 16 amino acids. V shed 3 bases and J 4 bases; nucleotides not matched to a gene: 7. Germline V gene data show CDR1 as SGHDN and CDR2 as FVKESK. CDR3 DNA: TGTGCCAGCAGCCAGTCGGGACAGGGTATTTACAATGAGCAGTTCTTC. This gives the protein CASSQSGQGIYNEQFF.